Presented here are 9 T cell receptor beta chains from one specimen sequenced in a study of shared clonotypes between healthy human individuals. The method was immunoSEQ multiplex PCR; TCRdb's version includes in-frame clones alone and lacks a portion of them. The sample has 2.3 million or so clones; more than 85% are singletons. Sequenced: naive CD4+ T cells from PBMCs. The subset: CD45RA+ positively selected. All receptors derive from a man aged 18 to 30 in good health. Some clones in this sample may be carry-over from other donors' samples.

The V and J genes are TRBV28 and TRBJ2-7; 9 bases map to TRBD1. Germline values: CDR1 MDHEN, CDR2 SYDVKM. V shed 1 base and J 4 bases; nucleotides not matched to a gene: 5. CDR3 size: 15 residues. This chain's CDR3 is CASSLYSGTGYEQYF. The CDR3 DNA is TGTGCCAGCAGTTTATATTCAGGGACAGGGTACGAGCAGTACTTC.

This chain connects TRBV4-2 to TRBJ2-7; perhaps TRBD2 as D (5 bases). The CDR3 contains 15 residues. V dropped 3 bases and J dropped 4 bases, with 16 bases sitting between them. In germline, CDR1 is LGHNA, CDR2 YNFKEQ. The CDR3: CASSQGRAVTYEQYF. CDR3 DNA: TGTGCCAGCAGCCAGGGGAGAGCGGTTACGTACGAGCAGTACTTC.

This chain joins TRBV4-3 and TRBJ2-7; the D is unclear. Between the trimmed V and J ends, which lost 1 base and 2 bases, there was a span of 6 bases. The CDR3 covers 13 residues. CDR1 is LGHNA and CDR2 is YSLEER in the germline V gene. The CDR3 loop reads CASSQGLPYEQYF. Here the CDR3 DNA reads TGCGCCAGCAGCCAAGGCCTACCCTACGAGCAGTACTTC.

The chain carries TRBV7-9 and TRBJ1-3; D unclear. The CDR3 spans 14 residues. Germline loops: CDR1 SEHNR, CDR2 FQNEAQ (reference sequence). The V and J ends lost 5 bases and 4 bases respectively, with 12 bases between them. The CDR3 region is CASSLKGEGNTIYF. Written as DNA, the CDR3 is TGTGCCAGCAGCCTAAAAGGAGAAGGAAACACCATATATTTT.

V and J are TRBV6-1 and TRBJ1-1; 7 nucleotides match TRBD1. The length of the CDR3 is 14 residues. Germline V gene lookup returns CDR1 MNHNS and CDR2 SASEGT. The V and J ends lost 5 bases and 3 bases, in that order; junction bases with no gene match: 6. Here the CDR3 DNA reads TGTGCCAGCAGTATACAGGGGCGGGACACTGAAGCTTTCTTT. Its protein is CASSIQGRDTEAFF.

This chain uses TRBV9 with TRBJ2-7; D might be TRBD1 (5 bases). This CDR3 has 16 amino acids. V was trimmed by 3 bases and J by 0 bases, leaving 16 bases between them. Germline V gives CDR1 SGDLS, CDR2 YYNGEE. For the CDR3, the DNA is TGTGCCAGCAGCGCCACAGGTGCTTCCTTCTCCTACGAGCAGTACTTC. This sequence encodes CASSATGASFSYEQYF.

This rearrangement joins TRBV5-1 to TRBJ1-2, with D possibly being TRBD1 (6 bases). Germline CDR1 and CDR2: SGHRS and YFSETQ. The CDR3 is 16 residues long. Deletions cut 0 bases from V and 5 bases from J, with 17 bases between. The DNA of the CDR3 is TGCGCCAGCAGCTTGGCCGGCAGGGGAGTCGATTATGGCTACACCTTC. Translation gives CASSLAGRGVDYGYTF.

The rearrangement joins TRBV4-1 to TRBJ1-1, with D perhaps TRBD1 (5 bases). Between the trimmed V and J ends, which lost 0 bases and 3 bases, there was a span of 11 bases. CDR1 and CDR2 (germline): MGHRA, YSYEKL. This CDR3 region has 15 residues. The CDR3 coding sequence is TGCGCCAGCAGCCAAGATGTCAAGGGACACACTGAAGCTTTCTTT. It specifies CASSQDVKGHTEAFF.

V usage is TRBV28 and J usage is TRBJ2-3; 7 bases align to TRBD2. The V gene end was trimmed by 10 bases and the J gene end by 6 bases; junction bases not matched to a gene: 10. Germline-derived CDR1 and CDR2 are MDHEN and SYDVKM. The CDR3 has 13 residues. The CDR3 nucleotides are TGTGCCACCATAGCGGGTAGTCCCGATACGCAGTATTTT. Translation gives CATIAGSPDTQYF.